The 19 T cell receptor beta chains presented below share a single source sample, sequenced in a study of long-term antiretroviral therapy in people with HIV. The immunoSEQ assay was v3.0, run at survey level. The table came from immunoSEQ multiplex PCR; TCRdb's copy has only in-frame clones and leaves some out. The data hold roughly 12,000 clones, with 75% to 85% observed a single time. This specimen consisted of unsorted PBMCs, obtained 3.4 years after starting antiretroviral therapy. The receptors stem from a man between 35 and 55 years old with HIV.

This clone was observed a handful of times. The chain links TRBV18 to TRBJ2-7, with 8 positions matching TRBD1. V gave up 0 bases and J gave up 5 bases; unmatched junction bases: 6. This CDR3 has 15 amino acids. Germline V gene sequence: CDR1 KGHSH, CDR2 LQKENI. In DNA form, the CDR3 reads TGTGCCAGCTCACCACCGCGCAGGGGGCTCGACGAGCAGTACTTC. Its translation: CASSPPRRGLDEQYF.

The chain recombines TRBV4-3 with TRBJ1-3; unclear D gene. Germline-derived CDR1 and CDR2 are LGHNA and YSLEER. This CDR3 spans 16 amino acids. The V gene lost 0 bases and the J gene lost 4 bases, with 13 bases spanning the gap. The CDR3 region is CASSQETGSGGNTIYF. The CDR3 DNA reads TGCGCCAGCAGCCAAGAAACGGGCAGCGGAGGAAACACCATATATTTT.

The V gene is TRBV9, the J gene TRBJ2-3, with TRBD2 matching 9 bases. The CDR3 is 17 residues long. CDR1 SGDLS and CDR2 YYNGEE come from the germline V gene. V trimming: 3 bases; J trimming: 1 base; junction bases outside the gene matches: 9. The CDR3 region is CASSALGGRAGTDTQYF. Here the CDR3 DNA reads TGTGCCAGCAGCGCCCTTGGCGGGAGGGCCGGCACAGATACGCAGTATTTT. Full variable domain (outside the CDR3, taken from reference TRBV9 and TRBJ2-3): DSGVTQTPKHLITATGQRVTLRCSPRSGDLSVYWYQQSLDQGLQFLIQYYNGEERAKGNILERFSAQQFPDLHSELNLSSLELGDSALYFCASSALGGRAGTDTQYFGPGTRLTVL.

This clone was detected only a few times. The chain combines TRBV5-4 with TRBJ1-1; 7 bases fit TRBD1. Germline CDR1 SGHNT, CDR2 YYREEE (reference sequence). With 6 bases clipped from V and 6 bases from J, the junction kept 5 bases outside the gene matches. The CDR3 spans 12 residues. CDR3 nucleotides: TGTGCCAGCAACCTAGGGGGCCCTGAAGCTTTCTTT. Protein: CASNLGGPEAFF.

The chain uses TRBV25-1 and TRBJ2-5, with 8 positions matching TRBD1. In germline, CDR1 is MGHDK, CDR2 SYGVNS. The CDR3 covers 15 residues. V shed 1 base and J 5 bases; nucleotides not matched to a gene: 6. The CDR3 region is CASSESGQGWETQYF. DNA for the CDR3: TGTGCCAGCAGTGAATCCGGACAGGGTTGGGAGACCCAGTACTTC.

The chain carries TRBV28 and TRBJ2-7; 8 nucleotides agree with TRBD1. The CDR3 has 15 amino acids. Germline V CDR1 and CDR2: MDHEN, SYDVKM. V was pared by 2 bases and J by 4 bases, with 7 bases of the junction left unmatched. The CDR3 nucleotides read TGTGCCAGCAGTTTAACAGGACAGGGATTATACGAGCAGTACTTC. Protein product: CASSLTGQGLYEQYF.

The chain couples TRBV7-9 to TRBJ2-7; 7 nucleotides align to TRBD1. With 5 bases clipped from V and 2 bases from J, the junction kept 3 bases outside the gene matches. This CDR3 has 13 residues. Germline V gene lookup returns CDR1 SEHNR and CDR2 FQNEAQ (reference sequence). CDR3 nucleotide sequence: TGTGCCAGCAGCGGGACAGACGCCTACGAGCAGTACTTC. This encodes CASSGTDAYEQYF.

V gene TRBV6-5 combines with J gene TRBJ1-1, with no clear D. CDR1 is MNHEY and CDR2 is SVGAGI in the germline V gene. Trimming removed 5 bases from V and 4 bases from J, with 14 bases in between. The CDR3 runs 14 residues. The CDR3 is CASSRLPGGTEAFF. The CDR3 DNA sequence: TGTGCCAGCAGTCGACTCCCGGGTGGCACTGAAGCTTTCTTT.

This chain links TRBV7-3 with TRBJ2-1; no reliable D call. CDR1 is SGHTA and CDR2 is FQGTGA in the germline V gene. The CDR3 runs 12 residues. Deletions cut 7 bases from V and 6 bases from J, with 10 bases between. The CDR3 loop reads CASTNNVNEQFF. CDR3 DNA: TGTGCCAGCACTAACAACGTCAATGAGCAGTTCTTC.

The chain joins TRBV29-1 to TRBJ2-5, with 10 bases that match TRBD1. The CDR3 has 16 residues. Germline V lookup: CDR1 SQVTM, CDR2 ANQGSEA. Trimming removed 6 bases from V and 2 bases from J; junction bases left unmatched: 12. As DNA, the CDR3 is TGCAGCGTACCCGAAGACAGGGGGCGAGAGCAAGAGACCCAGTACTTC. Translation gives CSVPEDRGREQETQYF.

This chain uses TRBV5-1 with TRBJ2-7; D remains ambiguous. The CDR3 loop spans 16 amino acids. V gave up 0 bases and J gave up 3 bases, with 16 bases separating them. The germline V gene has CDR1 SGHRS and CDR2 YFSETQ. The CDR3 loop reads CASSLGQVLRVYEQYF. The DNA of the CDR3 is TGCGCCAGCAGCTTGGGTCAAGTGCTAAGGGTCTACGAGCAGTACTTC.

J is TRBJ2-5 and V is TRBV18; D is perhaps TRBD1 (5 bases). Trimming removed 2 bases from V and 1 base from J, with 11 bases in between. CDR1 is KGHSH, CDR2 LQKENI, per germline. The length of the CDR3 is 15 residues. The chain's CDR3 is CASSPFGRAQETQYF. Written as DNA, the CDR3 is TGTGCCAGCTCACCATTCGGCAGGGCCCAAGAGACCCAGTACTTC. The entire variable domain, with the rest obtained from reference TRBV18 and TRBJ2-5, is as follows: NAGVMQNPRHLVRRRGQEARLRCSPMKGHSHVYWYRQLPEEGLKFMVYLQKENIIDESGMPKERFSAEFPKEGPSILRIQQVVRGDSAAYFCASSPFGRAQETQYFGPGTRLLVL.

This clone is a singleton in its sample. The CDR3 coding sequence is TGTGCCAGCAGAAACGGGTTAGATGAGCAGTTCTTC. Amino acids: CASRNGLDEQFF. V gene TRBV6-5 combines with J gene TRBJ2-1, with D hard to call. Germline-derived CDR1 and CDR2 are MNHEY and SVGAGI. This CDR3 region has 12 residues. Deletions cut 6 bases from V and 8 bases from J, with 11 bases between.

The gene calls are TRBV19 and TRBJ2-7; D is unclear. CDR1 and CDR2 (germline): LNHDA, SQIVND (reference sequence). V was shortened by 7 bases and J by 4 bases, with 17 bases between the two germline ends. The CDR3 runs 14 residues. As DNA, the CDR3 is TGTGCCAGTAATGACGGTGGGAAGGCTTACGAGCAGTACTTC. Translation gives CASNDGGKAYEQYF. The full variable domain, with the rest looked up from reference TRBV19 and TRBJ2-7, is DGGITQSPKYLFRKEGQNVTLSCEQNLNHDAMYWYRQDPGQGLRLIYYSQIVNDFQKGDIAEGYSVSREKKESFPLTVTSAQKNPTAFYLCASNDGGKAYEQYFGPGTRLTVT.

This clone was counted a single time. This chain connects TRBV14 to TRBJ2-1, with D tentatively TRBD1 or TRBD2 (5 bases each). The V and J ends lost 3 bases and 8 bases respectively, with 20 bases between them. Germline assignment: CDR1 SGHDN and CDR2 FVKESK. CDR3 size: 16 residues. CDR3 nucleotides: TGTGCCAGCAGCCAGAGGGCACGGCTCCTGGGGCATGAGCAGTTCTTC. Translating gives CASSQRARLLGHEQFF. The full variable domain, with the rest looked up from reference TRBV14 and TRBJ2-1, is EAGVTQFPSHSVIEKGQTVTLRCDPISGHDNLYWYRRVMGKEIKFLLHFVKESKQDESGMPNNRFLAERTGGTYSTLKVQPAELEDSGVYFCASSQRARLLGHEQFFGPGTRLTVL.

V is TRBV19 and J is TRBJ2-5; D unresolved. The V gene lost 4 bases and the J gene lost 0 bases, with 6 bases spanning the gap. The CDR3 is 13 residues long. Germline CDR1 is LNHDA and CDR2 is SQIVND (reference sequence). In DNA form, the CDR3 reads TGTGCCAGTAGTAAAGCGAACCAAGAGACCCAGTACTTC. Residues: CASSKANQETQYF.

This clone was recorded once. The J gene is TRBJ1-4, the V gene TRBV4-2; the match to TRBD1 covers 9 bases. V was clipped by 8 bases and J by 5 bases; unmatched bases: 12. The CDR3 is made up of 16 amino acids. Germline CDR1 and CDR2: LGHNA and YNFKEQ. This CDR3 reads CASGRTTTGGNEKLFF. The DNA of the CDR3 is TGTGCCAGCGGGCGGACGACGACAGGGGGAAATGAAAAACTGTTTTTT.

J is TRBJ2-1 and V is TRBV28; a possible D gene is TRBD2 (5 bases). The CDR3 has 13 residues. Trimming took 6 bases from V and 10 from J, leaving 16 bases between them. The germline CDR1 and CDR2 sequences are MDHEN and SYDVKM. CDR3 amino acids: CASSILVISEQFF. The CDR3 nucleotides are TGTGCCAGCAGCATACTAGTGATCAGCGAGCAGTTCTTC.

The rearrangement links TRBV15 to TRBJ2-2; 7 bases agree with TRBD2. The CDR3 runs 16 residues. Per the germline V gene, CDR1 is LNHNV and CDR2 is YYDKDF (reference sequence). Losses at the gene ends were 4 bases for V and 0 bases for J; bases not matched to a gene: 5. The CDR3 here is CATSKITSANTGELFF. CDR3 bases: TGTGCCACCAGCAAGATTACTAGCGCGAACACCGGGGAGCTGTTTTTT.